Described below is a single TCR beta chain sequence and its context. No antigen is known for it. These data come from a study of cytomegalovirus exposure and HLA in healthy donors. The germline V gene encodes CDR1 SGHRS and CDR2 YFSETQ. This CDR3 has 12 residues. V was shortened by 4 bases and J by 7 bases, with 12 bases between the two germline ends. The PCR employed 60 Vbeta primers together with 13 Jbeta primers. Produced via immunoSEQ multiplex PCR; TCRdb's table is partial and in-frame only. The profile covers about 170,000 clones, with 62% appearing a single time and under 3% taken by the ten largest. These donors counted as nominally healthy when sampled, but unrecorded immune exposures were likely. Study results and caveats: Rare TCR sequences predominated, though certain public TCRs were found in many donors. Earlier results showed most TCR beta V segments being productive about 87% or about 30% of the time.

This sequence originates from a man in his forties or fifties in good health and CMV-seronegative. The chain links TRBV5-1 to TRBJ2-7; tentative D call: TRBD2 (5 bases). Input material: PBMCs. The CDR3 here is CASSPSGWEQYF. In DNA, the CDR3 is TGCGCCAGCAGCCCCTCGGGGTGGGAGCAGTACTTC.